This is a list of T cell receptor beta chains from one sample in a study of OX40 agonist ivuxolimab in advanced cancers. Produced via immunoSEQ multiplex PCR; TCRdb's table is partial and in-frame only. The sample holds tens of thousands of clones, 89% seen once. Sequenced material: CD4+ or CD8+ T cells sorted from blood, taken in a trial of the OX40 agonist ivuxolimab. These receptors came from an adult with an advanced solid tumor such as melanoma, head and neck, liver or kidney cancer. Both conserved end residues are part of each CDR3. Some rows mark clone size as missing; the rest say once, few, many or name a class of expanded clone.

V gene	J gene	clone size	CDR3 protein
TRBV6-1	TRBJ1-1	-	CASSQQGFGTTEAFF
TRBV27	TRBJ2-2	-	CASSLWAVTGELFF
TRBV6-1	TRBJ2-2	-	CASSGSFWAHTGELFF
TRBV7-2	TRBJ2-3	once	CASSRSFRDTDTQYF
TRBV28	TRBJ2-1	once	CASSPPWGHVDNEQFF
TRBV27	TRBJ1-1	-	CASKSALPSVAFF
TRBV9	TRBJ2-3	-	CASSKSGRTDTQYF
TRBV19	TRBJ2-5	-	CASSMSRFGQETQYF
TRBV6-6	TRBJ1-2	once	CASSSPVGGYTF
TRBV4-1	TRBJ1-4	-	CASSQGRTFGDTNEKLFF
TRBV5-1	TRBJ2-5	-	CASSWDSQETQYF
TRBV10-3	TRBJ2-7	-	CAISPDRYYEQYF
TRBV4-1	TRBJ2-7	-	CASSQDGGTPYEQYF
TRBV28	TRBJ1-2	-	CASSARGQGTNYGYTF
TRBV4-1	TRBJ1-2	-	CASSPGQGIDYGYTF
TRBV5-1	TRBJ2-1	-	CASSLEAGAYNEQFF
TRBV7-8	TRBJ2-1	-	CASSPQTGGYNEQFF
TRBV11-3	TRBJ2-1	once	CASSRQGSYNEQFF
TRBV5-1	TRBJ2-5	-	CASSLEGPQETQYF
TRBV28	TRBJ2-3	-	CASSVPGRGTDTQYF
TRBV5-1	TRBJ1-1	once	CASSLFGGRTEAFF
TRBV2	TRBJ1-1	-	CASSLGLNTEAFF
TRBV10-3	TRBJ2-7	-	CATIPHDGYEQYF
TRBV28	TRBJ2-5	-	CASSSRDEQVVETQYF
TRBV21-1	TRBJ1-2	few	CASSKAGQGYYGYTF
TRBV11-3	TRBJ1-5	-	CASSLGTGPIIYQPQHF
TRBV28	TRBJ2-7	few	CASSLMGIVTTDEQYF
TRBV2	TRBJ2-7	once	CASSSPPRARDEQYF
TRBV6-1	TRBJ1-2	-	CASMTGDRLNYGYTF
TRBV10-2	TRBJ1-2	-	CASSDSSYYGYTF
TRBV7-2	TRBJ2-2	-	CASSPSWASGELFF
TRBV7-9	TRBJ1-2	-	CASSFNRATYGYTF
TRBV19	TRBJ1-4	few	CASRFAGNEKLFF
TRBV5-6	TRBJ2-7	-	CASSLGGTYYEQYF
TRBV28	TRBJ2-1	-	CASSLGSNNEQFF
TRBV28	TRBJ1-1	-	CASSGSGTDNTEAFF
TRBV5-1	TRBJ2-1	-	CASSSTVSYNEQFF
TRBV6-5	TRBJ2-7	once	CASSYSASGGYEQYF
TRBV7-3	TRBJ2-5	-	CASSLLLARASWRETQYF
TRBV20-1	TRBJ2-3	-	CSARVGALYPF
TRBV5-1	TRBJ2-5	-	CASSSGVRETQYF
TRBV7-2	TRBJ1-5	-	CASSSRQANQPQHF
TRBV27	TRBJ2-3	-	CASRARGATDTQYF
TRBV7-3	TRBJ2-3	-	CASSLGSQADTQYF
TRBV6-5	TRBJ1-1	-	CASSNGGMNTEAFF
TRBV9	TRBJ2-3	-	CASSVVASGTVVADTQYF
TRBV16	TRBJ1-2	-	CASSQWRDGYTF
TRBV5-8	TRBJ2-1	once	CASTRGGLSYNEQFF
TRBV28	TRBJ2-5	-	CASSQLDRGGQYF